Listed below are T cell receptor beta chains from one sample, sequenced in a study of T-cell memory formation after mild COVID-19. TCRdb passed the 5' RACE reads through MiXCR, listing each CDR3 protein once. The sample shows approximately 350,000 distinct CDR3 sequences, approximately 27% of them seen only once. Material: PBMCs or a T cell subset sorted from them (not recorded which). These receptors were collected from an adult woman who had mild COVID-19 (a few samples of this study predate the infection). Cell type and time point are not known. Each CDR3 is given with its conserved first and last residue. D genes are given only for firm matches. A row's size may be missing; if present it is once, few, many or a size class.

v_gene	abundance	j_gene	d_gene	CDR3nt	CDR3aa
TRBV20-1	few	TRBJ2-1	TRBD2	TGCAGTGCTAGAGAACTAGCGGGCGGGCGGAATGAGCAGTTCTTC	CSARELAGGRNEQFF
TRBV29-1	NA	TRBJ1-4	NA	TGCAGCGTTGAAGGTGGGGAATTGACAGATGAAAAACTGTTTTTT	CSVEGGELTDEKLFF
TRBV20-1	few	TRBJ2-2	TRBD1	TGCAGTGCTGAAGACAGGGGGCGAACCGGGGAGCTGTTTTTT	CSAEDRGRTGELFF
TRBV12-3/TRBV12-4	NA	TRBJ1-2	NA	TGTGCCAGCAGTTTAGCGCATACCCCCTATGGCTACACCTTC	CASSLAHTPYGYTF
TRBV12-3/TRBV12-4	NA	TRBJ1-4	NA	TGTGCCAGCAGTTATGTAAACTATAATGAAAAACTGTTTTTT	CASSYVNYNEKLFF
TRBV29-1	NA	TRBJ2-5	NA	TGCAGCGTTGAAGAAGCGGGACAGGCGCAGACCCAGTACTTC	CSVEEAGQAQTQYF
TRBV9	NA	TRBJ1-3	NA	TGTGCCAGCAGCGTAGACATTAGCTCTGGAAACACCATATATTTT	CASSVDISSGNTIYF
TRBV5-4	many	TRBJ2-1	TRBD1	TGTGCCAGCAGCTCCGGACAGGGAATCGGTGAGCAGTTCTTC	CASSSGQGIGEQFF
TRBV5-1	few	TRBJ1-1	TRBD1	TGCGCCAGCAGCTTGGCAAAGACAGGGACGAACACTGAAGCTTTCTTT	CASSLAKTGTNTEAFF
TRBV5-1	NA	TRBJ1-1	NA	TGCGCCAGCAGACGGGACACCACTGAAGCTTTCTTT	CASRRDTTEAFF
TRBV5-1	NA	TRBJ1-5	TRBD1	TGCGCCAGCAGCTTTACAGGGGGCGAGGGTCAGCCCCAGCATTTT	CASSFTGGEGQPQHF
TRBV20-1	NA	TRBJ2-5	TRBD2	TGCAGTGCTAGAGATCGGGGGACTAGCGGGGGCCAAGAGACCCAGTACTTC	CSARDRGTSGGQETQYF
TRBV27	few	TRBJ2-1	TRBD2	TGTGCCAGCAGTTCATCCGGACTAGCGGGCGGGGAGCAGTTCTTC	CASSSSGLAGGEQFF
TRBV4-1	NA	TRBJ2-2	NA	TGCGCCAGCAGCCGCCAGGGGTTCACCGGGGAGCTGTTTTTT	CASSRQGFTGELFF
TRBV7-2	few	TRBJ2-1	TRBD1	TGTGCCAGCAGCTCCCTCGACAGGGGGCGGCCAAATGAGCAGTTCTTC	CASSSLDRGRPNEQFF
TRBV29-1	NA	TRBJ2-7	NA	TGCAGCGTTGAAGACCCAGGGTACGAGCAGTACTTC	CSVEDPGYEQYF
TRBV7-9	few	TRBJ1-1	NA	TGTGCCAGCACCCTTTCCCCTGAAGCTTTCTTT	CASTLSPEAFF
TRBV7-9	many	TRBJ2-2	TRBD1	TGTGCCAGCAGCTCCAAATTTCTACAGGGGACCCAACGGACCGGGGAGCTGTTTTTT	CASSSKFLQGTQRTGELFF
TRBV9	NA	TRBJ1-3	NA	TGTGCCAGCAGCGCGGGGAGAACGAGGGGAAACACCATATATTTT	CASSAGRTRGNTIYF
TRBV5-1	many	TRBJ2-5	NA	TGCGCCAGCAGCTTGGGGGACATGATCCAGACCCAGTACTTC	CASSLGDMIQTQYF
TRBV2	NA	TRBJ1-2	NA	TGTGCCAGCAGGAGGACACCTCGAACCAACTATGGCTACACCTTC	CASRRTPRTNYGYTF
TRBV4-3	NA	TRBJ1-2	TRBD1	TGCGCCAGCAGCCTGGGACAGGGGCGTCTGTATGGCTACACCTTC	CASSLGQGRLYGYTF
TRBV7-6	NA	TRBJ2-7	NA	TGTGCCAGCAGCCACCCCGGCCTTTACCTCTACGAGCAGTACTTC	CASSHPGLYLYEQYF
TRBV12-3/TRBV12-4	NA	TRBJ1-5	TRBD1	TGTGCCAGCAGTCCCGGGACAGGGGTGGATCAGCCCCAGCATTTT	CASSPGTGVDQPQHF
TRBV7-9	few	TRBJ1-1	NA	TGTGCCAGCAGCCCACGGGCAGGAACCAACACTGAAGCTTTCTTT	CASSPRAGTNTEAFF
TRBV5-4	NA	TRBJ2-3	NA	TGTGCCAGCAGATGGAGGACCGGGACCCATACGCAGTATTTT	CASRWRTGTHTQYF
TRBV13	few	TRBJ2-7	NA	TGTGCCAGCAGCTTAGTTGACAGCCCCTACGAGCAGTACTTC	CASSLVDSPYEQYF
TRBV5-8	NA	TRBJ1-1	NA	TGTGCCAGCACTTGGAGGGGGGGCTTGGTCACTGAAGCTTTCTTT	CASTWRGGLVTEAFF
TRBV6-6	few	TRBJ2-7	NA	TGTGCCAGCAGCCCCAAGGGCTACGAGCAGTACTTC	CASSPKGYEQYF
TRBV9	once	TRBJ2-7	NA	TGTGCCAGCAGCGTAGGTCGTGGAGGCGGCGAGCAGTACTTC	CASSVGRGGGEQYF
TRBV12-3/TRBV12-4	NA	TRBJ1-4	NA	TGTGCCAGCAGTTCCGGACAGAAACTGTTTTTT	CASSSGQKLFF
TRBV12-3/TRBV12-4	NA	TRBJ2-5	TRBD1	TGTGCCAGCAGTCCTTCCGGGACAGGTAGAGGGAAGACCCAGTACTTC	CASSPSGTGRGKTQYF
TRBV24-1	NA	TRBJ2-5	NA	TGTGCCACCAAACCGGACAACGAAGAGACCCAGTACTTC	CATKPDNEETQYF
TRBV29-1	few	TRBJ2-7	NA	TGCAGCGTTGACGCAGGGTACGAGCAGTACTTC	CSVDAGYEQYF
TRBV12-3/TRBV12-4	few	TRBJ1-5	TRBD1	TGTGCCAGCACTACAGGAGACAGGGTGAGTCAGCCCCAGCATTTT	CASTTGDRVSQPQHF
TRBV10-3	NA	TRBJ1-5	NA	TGTGCCATCAGTCAAGATAATCAGCCCCAGCATTTT	CAISQDNQPQHF
TRBV7-9	NA	TRBJ2-3	TRBD2	TGTGCCAGCAGTTTTGGACTAGCGGAGACAGATACGCAGTATTTT	CASSFGLAETDTQYF
TRBV5-5	NA	TRBJ2-1	TRBD2	TGTGCCAGCAGCTTGAACCTAGCGGGGGGGCTAAATGAGCAGTTCTTC	CASSLNLAGGLNEQFF
TRBV6-5	NA	TRBJ1-2	TRBD1	TGTGCCAGCAGCCAGGGCCGGGACAGGTCCTATGGCTACACCTTC	CASSQGRDRSYGYTF
TRBV4-2	few	TRBJ2-1	NA	TGTGCCAGCAGCCAAGACGCATACAATGAGCAGTTCTTC	CASSQDAYNEQFF
TRBV4-3	once	TRBJ1-4	NA	TGCGCCAGCAGCACCCCCGGCCACAGATCAACTAATGAAAAACTGTTTTTT	CASSTPGHRSTNEKLFF
TRBV12-3/TRBV12-4	few	TRBJ1-2	NA	TGTGCCAGCAGTTTAGGTCGCGATGGCTACACCTTC	CASSLGRDGYTF